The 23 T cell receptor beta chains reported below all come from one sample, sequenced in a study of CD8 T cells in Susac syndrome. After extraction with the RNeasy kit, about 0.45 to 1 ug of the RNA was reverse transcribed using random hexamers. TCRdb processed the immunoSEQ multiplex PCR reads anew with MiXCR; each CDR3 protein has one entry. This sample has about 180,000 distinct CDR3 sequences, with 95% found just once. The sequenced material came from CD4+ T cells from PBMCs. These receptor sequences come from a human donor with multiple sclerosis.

This chain's CDR3 is CASSFVLRGGRSNEQFF. The CDR3 DNA reads as TGTGCCAGCAGCTTTGTGCTGCGGGGGGGCCGGAGCAATGAGCAGTTCTTC. The chain combines TRBV11-2 with TRBJ2-1; the match to TRBD2 covers 9 bases. Germline values: CDR1 SGHAT, CDR2 FQNNGV. The ends lost 3 bases at V and 6 bases at J; junction bases unmatched: 12. The CDR3 contains 17 residues.

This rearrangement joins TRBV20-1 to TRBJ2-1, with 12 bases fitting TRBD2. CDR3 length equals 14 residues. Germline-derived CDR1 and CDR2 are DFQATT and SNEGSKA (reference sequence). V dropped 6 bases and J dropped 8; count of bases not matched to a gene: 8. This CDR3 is CSARLAGGHDEQFF. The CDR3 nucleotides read TGCAGTGCCAGGCTAGCGGGGGGGCACGATGAGCAGTTCTTC.

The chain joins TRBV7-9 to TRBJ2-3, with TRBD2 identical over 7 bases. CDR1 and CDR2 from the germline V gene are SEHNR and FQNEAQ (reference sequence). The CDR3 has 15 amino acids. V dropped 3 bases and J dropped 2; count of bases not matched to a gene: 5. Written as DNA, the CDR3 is TGTGCCAGCAGCTTGGGAGGGGCAGACACAGATACGCAGTATTTT. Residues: CASSLGGADTDTQYF.

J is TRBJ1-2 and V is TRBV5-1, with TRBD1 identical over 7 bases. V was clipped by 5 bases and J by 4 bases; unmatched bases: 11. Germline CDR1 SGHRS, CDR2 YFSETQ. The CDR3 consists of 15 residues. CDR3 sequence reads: CASREPTGQLYGYTF. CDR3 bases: TGCGCCAGCAGGGAACCCACGGGACAGCTCTATGGCTACACCTTC.

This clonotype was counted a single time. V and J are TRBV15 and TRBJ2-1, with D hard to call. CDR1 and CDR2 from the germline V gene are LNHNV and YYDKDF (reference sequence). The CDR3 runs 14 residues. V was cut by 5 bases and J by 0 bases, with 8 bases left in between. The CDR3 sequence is CATSVVSSYNEQFF. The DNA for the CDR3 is TGTGCCACCAGCGTCGTTAGCTCCTACAATGAGCAGTTCTTC.

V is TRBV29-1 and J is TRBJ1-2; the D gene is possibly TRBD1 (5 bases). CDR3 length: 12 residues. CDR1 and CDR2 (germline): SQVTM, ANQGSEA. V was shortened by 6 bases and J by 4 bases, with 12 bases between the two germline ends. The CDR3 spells CSVAGTAYGYTF. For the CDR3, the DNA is TGCAGCGTCGCCGGGACGGCCTATGGCTACACCTTC.

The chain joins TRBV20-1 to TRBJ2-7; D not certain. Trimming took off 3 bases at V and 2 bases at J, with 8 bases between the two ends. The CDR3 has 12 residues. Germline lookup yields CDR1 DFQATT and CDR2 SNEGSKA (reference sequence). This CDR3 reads CSASMQTYEQYF. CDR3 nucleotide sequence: TGCAGTGCTAGTATGCAGACCTACGAGCAGTACTTC.

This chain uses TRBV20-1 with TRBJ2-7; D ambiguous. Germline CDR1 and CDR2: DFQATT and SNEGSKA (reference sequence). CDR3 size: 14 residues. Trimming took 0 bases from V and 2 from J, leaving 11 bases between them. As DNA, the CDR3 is TGCAGTGCTAGAGATGCCTCCTCCACCTACGAGCAGTACTTC. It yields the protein CSARDASSTYEQYF.

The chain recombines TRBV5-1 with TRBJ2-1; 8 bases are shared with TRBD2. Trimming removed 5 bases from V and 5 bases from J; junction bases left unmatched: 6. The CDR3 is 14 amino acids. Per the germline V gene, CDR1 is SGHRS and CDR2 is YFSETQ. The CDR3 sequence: CASSTAGGHNEQFF. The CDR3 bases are TGCGCCAGCAGTACGGCGGGGGGACACAATGAGCAGTTCTTC.

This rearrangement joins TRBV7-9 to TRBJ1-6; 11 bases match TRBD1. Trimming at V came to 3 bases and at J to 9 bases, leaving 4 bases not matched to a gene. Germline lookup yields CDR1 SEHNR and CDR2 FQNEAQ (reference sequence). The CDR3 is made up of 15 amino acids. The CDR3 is CASSFPDRGPSPLHF. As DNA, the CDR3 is TGTGCCAGCAGCTTCCCGGACAGGGGGCCTTCACCCCTCCACTTT.

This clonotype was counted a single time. The CDR3 bases are TGTGCCAGCAGCCAAGATACCCGGCCCTACGAGCAGTACTTC. Amino acids: CASSQDTRPYEQYF. The chain joins TRBV3-1 to TRBJ2-7; D is undetermined. This CDR3 is 14 amino acids long. Trimming shortened V by 0 bases and J by 2 bases, and 8 bases separated the two germline ends. Germline V gene data show CDR1 as LGHDT and CDR2 as YNNKEL (reference sequence).

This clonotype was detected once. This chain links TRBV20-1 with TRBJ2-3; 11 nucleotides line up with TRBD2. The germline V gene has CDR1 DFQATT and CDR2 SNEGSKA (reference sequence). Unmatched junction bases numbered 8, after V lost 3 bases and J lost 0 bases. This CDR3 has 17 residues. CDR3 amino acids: CSASSLAGGPSTDTQYF. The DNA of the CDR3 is TGCAGTGCTAGTTCCCTAGCGGGGGGCCCTAGCACAGATACGCAGTATTTT.

CDR3 in DNA: TGTGCCAGCAGTCCGCCGACAGTTGCCAATGAGCAGTTCTTC. Residues: CASSPPTVANEQFF. The chain recombines TRBV28 with TRBJ2-1; TRBD1 might be the D (5 bases). The CDR3 length is 14 residues. Germline CDR1 and CDR2: MDHEN and SYDVKM. V dropped 5 bases and J dropped 6 bases, with 14 bases sitting between them. Drawing the rest from reference TRBV28 and TRBJ2-1, the complete variable domain is DVKVTQSSRYLVKRTGEKVFLECVQDMDHENMFWYRQDPGLGLRLIYFSYDVKMKEKGDIPEGYSVSREKKERFSLILESASTNQTSMYLCASSPPTVANEQFFGPGTRLTVL.

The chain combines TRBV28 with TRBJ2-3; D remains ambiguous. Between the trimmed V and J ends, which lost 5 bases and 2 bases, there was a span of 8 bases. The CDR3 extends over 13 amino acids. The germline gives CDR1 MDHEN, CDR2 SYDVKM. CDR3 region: CASSGRVTDTQYF. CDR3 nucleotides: TGTGCCAGCAGTGGAAGGGTCACAGATACGCAGTATTTT. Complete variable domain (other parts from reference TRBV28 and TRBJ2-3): DVKVTQSSRYLVKRTGEKVFLECVQDMDHENMFWYRQDPGLGLRLIYFSYDVKMKEKGDIPEGYSVSREKKERFSLILESASTNQTSMYLCASSGRVTDTQYFGPGTRLTVL.

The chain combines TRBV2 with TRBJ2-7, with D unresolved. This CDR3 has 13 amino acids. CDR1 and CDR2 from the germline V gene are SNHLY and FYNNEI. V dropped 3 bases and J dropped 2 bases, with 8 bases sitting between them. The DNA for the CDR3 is TGTGCCAGCAGTGACCCTCCCCCCTACGAGCAGTACTTC. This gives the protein CASSDPPPYEQYF.

The CDR3 region is CASSYPRQVGASYNEQFF. The CDR3 DNA reads as TGTGCCAGCAGCTATCCGCGACAGGTGGGGGCAAGCTACAATGAGCAGTTCTTC. The chain recombines TRBV7-9 with TRBJ2-1, with D possibly TRBD1 on 6 matching bases. The length of the CDR3 is 18 residues. The germline V gene has CDR1 SEHNR and CDR2 FQNEAQ (reference sequence). V lost 4 bases and J lost 3, with 22 bases in between.

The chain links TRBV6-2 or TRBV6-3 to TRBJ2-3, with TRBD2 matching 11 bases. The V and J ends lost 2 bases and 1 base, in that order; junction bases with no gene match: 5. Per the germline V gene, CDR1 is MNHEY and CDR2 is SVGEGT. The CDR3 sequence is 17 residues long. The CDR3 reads CASSYSPTSGGTDTQYF. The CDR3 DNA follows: TGTGCCAGCAGTTACAGCCCGACTAGCGGGGGCACAGATACGCAGTATTTT.

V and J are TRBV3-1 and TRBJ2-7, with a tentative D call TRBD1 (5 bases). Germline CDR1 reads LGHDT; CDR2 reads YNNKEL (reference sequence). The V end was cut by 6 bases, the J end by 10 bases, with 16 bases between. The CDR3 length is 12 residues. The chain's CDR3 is CASRPGCPPQYF. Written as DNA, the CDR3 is TGTGCCAGCAGGCCAGGGTGCCCCCCCCAGTACTTC.

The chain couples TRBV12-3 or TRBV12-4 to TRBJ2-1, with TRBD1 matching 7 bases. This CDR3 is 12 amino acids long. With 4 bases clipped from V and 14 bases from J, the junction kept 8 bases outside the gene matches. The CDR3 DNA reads TGTGCCAGCAGTTGGGCGGTGACAGGGAAGTTCTTC. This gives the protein CASSWAVTGKFF.

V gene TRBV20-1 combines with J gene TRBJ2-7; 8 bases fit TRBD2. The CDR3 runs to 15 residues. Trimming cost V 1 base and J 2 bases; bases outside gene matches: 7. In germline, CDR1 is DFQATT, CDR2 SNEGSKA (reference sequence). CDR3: CSARAIAGRPYEQYF. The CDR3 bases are TGCAGTGCTAGAGCCATAGCGGGGCGCCCCTACGAGCAGTACTTC.

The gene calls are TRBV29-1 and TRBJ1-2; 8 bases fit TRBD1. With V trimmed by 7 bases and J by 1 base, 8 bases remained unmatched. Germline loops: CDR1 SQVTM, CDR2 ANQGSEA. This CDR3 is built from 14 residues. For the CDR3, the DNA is TGCAGCGCCCTGGGACAGGAGATTAACTATGGCTACACCTTC. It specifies CSALGQEINYGYTF. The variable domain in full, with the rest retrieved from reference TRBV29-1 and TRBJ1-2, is SAVISQKPSRDICQRGTSLTIQCQVDSQVTMMFWYRQQPGQSLTLIATANQGSEATYESGFVIDKFPISRPNLTFSTLTVSNMSPEDSSIYLCSALGQEINYGYTFGSGTRLTVV.

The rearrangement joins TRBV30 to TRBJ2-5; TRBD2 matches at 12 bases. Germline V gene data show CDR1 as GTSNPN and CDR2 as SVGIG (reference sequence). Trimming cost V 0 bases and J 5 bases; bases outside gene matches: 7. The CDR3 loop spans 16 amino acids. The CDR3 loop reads CAWSVSSGGALETQYF. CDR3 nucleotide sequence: TGTGCCTGGAGTGTATCTAGCGGGGGGGCCCTTGAGACCCAGTACTTC.

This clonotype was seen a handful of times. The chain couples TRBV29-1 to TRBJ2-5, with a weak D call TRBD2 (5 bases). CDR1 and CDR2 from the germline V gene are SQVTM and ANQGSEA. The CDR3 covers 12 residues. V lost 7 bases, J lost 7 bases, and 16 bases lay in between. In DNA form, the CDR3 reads TGCAGCGCCCGGGGTGATCGGGGGACCCAGTACTTC. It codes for CSARGDRGTQYF.